What follows is one TCR beta chain and its context. What it binds is unknown. These data originate in a study of radiotherapy plus CTLA-4 blockade in lung cancer. Study at large: Overall, approximately 18% of patients showed an objective response, while about 30% attained disease control.

Clones were read by immunoSEQ multiplex PCR, and TCRdb kept only the in-frame ones, dropping some. The sample shows approximately 69,000 clones, approximately 78% of them seen only once. Chemo-refractory metastatic non-small-cell lung cancer patients received focal radiation with ipilimumab CTLA-4 blockade. Germline CDR1 reads SGHVS; CDR2 reads FNYEAQ. The CDR3 is 12 amino acids. Trimming pared 8 bases from V and 3 bases from J, leaving 11 bases between. The study's findings and limits: Early shifts in blood T cell clones, with interferon-beta, reportedly predicted response best. In blood, after radiotherapy plus ipilimumab, tumor-derived TCR clones expanded.

The source of this sequence is a human donor with non-small cell lung cancer who had a complete response to radiotherapy plus ipilimumab. Specimen: peripheral blood, collected from a patient treated with radiotherapy plus ipilimumab. The chain joins TRBV7-6 to TRBJ2-7; D unresolved. The CDR3 loop is CASGWGNYEQYF. DNA for the CDR3: TGTGCCAGCGGGTGGGGAAACTACGAGCAGTACTTC.